The 32 T cell receptor beta chains below come from one sample, sequenced in a study of cytomegalovirus exposure and HLA in healthy donors. It was with 60 Vbeta and 13 Jbeta primers that the PCR ran. Profiled with immunoSEQ multiplex PCR; TCRdb holds only in-frame clones, not every one. The table has about 190,000 clones, about 76% seen once. Sequencing input: PBMCs. The receptors derive from a woman between 50 and 59 years old in good health and CMV-seronegative.

This clone was detected a few times. The rearrangement links TRBV5-4 to TRBJ1-1; TRBD1 is a possible D gene (5 bases). From germline, CDR1 is SGHNT and CDR2 YYREEE (reference sequence). The CDR3 consists of 12 residues. V lost 3 bases, J lost 7 bases, and 10 bases lay in between. CDR3 bases: TGTGCCAGCAGCTCCCGACAGCTTGAAGCTTTCTTT. Residues: CASSSRQLEAFF. Based on the CDR3 plus reference TRBV5-4 and TRBJ1-1, the full variable domain is ETGVTQSPTHLIKTRGQQVTLRCSSQSGHNTVSWYQQALGQGPQFIFQYYREEENGRGNFPPRFSGLQFPNYSSELNVNALELDDSALYLCASSSRQLEAFFGQGTRLTVV.

The rearrangement joins TRBV6-1 to TRBJ2-1; 10 bases align to TRBD1. CDR3 size: 15 residues. The germline V gene has CDR1 MNHNS and CDR2 SASEGT. Germline trimming cut 8 bases from V and 4 bases from J; bases unmatched to any gene: 8. The CDR3 DNA reads TGTGCCAGCCTCGGGGGACAGGGGCTTTACAATGAGCAGTTCTTC. Translation gives CASLGGQGLYNEQFF.

The V call is TRBV5-1, the J call TRBJ2-3, with a tentative D call TRBD2 (6 bases). Germline CDR1 is SGHRS and CDR2 is YFSETQ. V lost 0 bases, J lost 5 bases, and 13 bases lay in between. The CDR3 extends over 15 amino acids. This chain's CDR3 is CASSLGLAFRDTQYF. The CDR3, as DNA: TGCGCCAGCAGCTTGGGGCTAGCGTTCAGAGATACGCAGTATTTT.

The J gene is TRBJ2-5, the V gene TRBV4-3; a possible D gene is TRBD2 (6 bases). Looked up from germline, CDR1 is LGHNA and CDR2 is YSLEER. V was pared by 0 bases and J by 5 bases, with 13 bases between. The CDR3 is made up of 15 amino acids. The CDR3 region has the DNA TGCGCCAGCAGCCAAGATGGCGGGGAGGTGGAGACCCAGTACTTC. Its translation: CASSQDGGEVETQYF.

The chain recombines TRBV19 with TRBJ2-4; TRBD1 agrees at 8 bases. Germline V gene sequence: CDR1 LNHDA, CDR2 SQIVND (reference sequence). After removal of 7 bases from V and 2 bases from J, the junction contained 16 bases not matched to a gene. This CDR3 is 18 amino acids long. CDR3 residues: CASTTSGTGIQTKNIQYF. The CDR3, as DNA: TGTGCCAGTACCACTTCCGGGACAGGCATTCAAACCAAAAACATTCAGTACTTC. The whole variable domain, filled in from reference TRBV19 and TRBJ2-4, reads DGGITQSPKYLFRKEGQNVTLSCEQNLNHDAMYWYRQDPGQGLRLIYYSQIVNDFQKGDIAEGYSVSREKKESFPLTVTSAQKNPTAFYLCASTTSGTGIQTKNIQYFGAGTRLSVL.

Note on this clone: The sample has other DNA sequences that encode this CDR3 too. The rearrangement joins TRBV27 to TRBJ2-3; 8 positions agree with TRBD2. V was clipped by 10 bases and J by 3 bases; unmatched bases: 21. Germline-derived CDR1 and CDR2 are MNHEY and SMNVEV (reference sequence). The CDR3 contains 18 residues. The chain's CDR3 is CAIPSAGERWGKTDTQYF. DNA of the CDR3: TGTGCCATCCCCTCAGCGGGAGAAAGGTGGGGGAAAACAGATACGCAGTATTTT.

The chain carries TRBV19 and TRBJ2-7, with a weak D call TRBD1 (6 bases). The CDR3 length is 13 residues. Trimming took 7 bases from V and 2 from J, leaving 12 bases between them. The germline V gene encodes CDR1 LNHDA and CDR2 SQIVND (reference sequence). The chain's CDR3 is CASTPGHPYEQYF. The CDR3 DNA is TGTGCCAGTACACCGGGACACCCCTACGAGCAGTACTTC.

CDR3 DNA sequence: TGTGCCAGCAGTTGGCCGGGGGGGACTGAAGCTTTCTTT. It codes for CASSWPGGTEAFF. The V and J genes are TRBV5-6 and TRBJ1-1, with TRBD1 as a possible D gene (5 bases). This CDR3 comprises 13 residues. Germline CDR1 SGHDT, CDR2 YYEEEE. The V end was cut by 5 bases, the J end by 5 bases, with 13 bases between. Full variable domain (rest looked up from reference TRBV5-6 and TRBJ1-1): DAGVTQSPTHLIKTRGQQVTLRCSPKSGHDTVSWYQQALGQGPQFIFQYYEEEERQRGNFPDRFSGHQFPNYSSELNVNALLLGDSALYLCASSWPGGTEAFFGQGTRLTVV.

This rearrangement joins TRBV20-1 to TRBJ2-5; D is uncertain. The CDR3 is made up of 11 amino acids. Germline V CDR1 and CDR2: DFQATT, SNEGSKA (reference sequence). V was shortened by 3 bases and J by 7 bases, with 9 bases between the two germline ends. The CDR3 loop is CSASAGLTQYF. In DNA form, the CDR3 reads TGCAGTGCTAGTGCCGGTTTGACCCAGTACTTC.

This rearrangement joins TRBV4-2 to TRBJ1-4; D may be TRBD1 (5 bases). This CDR3 has 16 amino acids. The germline V and J ends were trimmed by 4 bases and 5 bases, with 17 bases remaining between them. CDR1 LGHNA and CDR2 YNFKEQ come from the germline V gene. CDR3 bases: TGTGCCAGCAGCCTCGGCGGGGGTGGCCAAAATGAAAAACTGTTTTTT. Its protein is CASSLGGGGQNEKLFF.

This rearrangement joins TRBV27 to TRBJ1-2, with D perhaps TRBD1 (6 bases). In germline, CDR1 is MNHEY, CDR2 SMNVEV (reference sequence). The V and J ends lost 3 bases and 8 bases respectively, with 13 bases between them. The CDR3 runs to 13 residues. The CDR3 nucleotides read TGTGCCAGCAGTTTCTCCAGGGGAATCGGCTACACCTTC. Translating gives CASSFSRGIGYTF.

The DNA for the CDR3 is TGTGCCAGCAGCCAATCAGGGATCTCTCAGCCCCAGCATTTT. This encodes CASSQSGISQPQHF. The chain carries TRBV14 and TRBJ1-5; TRBD1 might be the D (5 bases). Germline V gives CDR1 SGHDN, CDR2 FVKESK. This CDR3 is built from 14 residues. V was cut by 2 bases and J by 6 bases, with 11 bases left in between.

The genes are TRBV27 and TRBJ2-3; 8 nucleotides match TRBD2. CDR1 is MNHEY, CDR2 SMNVEV, per germline (reference sequence). Unmatched junction bases numbered 6, after V lost 7 bases and J lost 3 bases. The CDR3 runs to 14 residues. The CDR3, as DNA: TGTGCCAGCACTAAGAGCGGGGGAACAGATACGCAGTATTTT. Translation gives CASTKSGGTDTQYF.

The chain employs TRBV5-1 and TRBJ1-1, with D possibly matching TRBD1 (5 bases). The CDR3 totals 13 residues. Trimming cost V 7 bases and J 6 bases, with 16 bases left between them. CDR1 SGHRS and CDR2 YFSETQ come from the germline V gene. CDR3 loop: CASGTSGPAEAFF. The CDR3 DNA sequence: TGCGCCAGCGGTACTTCAGGGCCTGCTGAAGCTTTCTTT. Full variable domain (missing parts from reference TRBV5-1 and TRBJ1-1): KAGVTQTPRYLIKTRGQQVTLSCSPISGHRSVSWYQQTPGQGLQFLFEYFSETQRNKGNFPGRFSGRQFSNSRSEMNVSTLELGDSALYLCASGTSGPAEAFFGQGTRLTVV.

The gene calls are TRBV9 and TRBJ1-2, with D hard to call. The CDR3 sequence is 15 residues long. The V end lost 4 bases, the J end lost 2 bases, and 15 bases lay between the germline ends. Germline V gives CDR1 SGDLS, CDR2 YYNGEE. The CDR3 loop is CASSPQSAGNYGYTF. DNA for the CDR3: TGTGCCAGCAGCCCTCAATCGGCAGGCAACTATGGCTACACCTTC.

The gene calls are TRBV2 and TRBJ2-1, with a possible D match to TRBD2 (5 bases). The CDR3 consists of 15 residues. The V gene's germline CDR1 is SNHLY and CDR2 FYNNEI. V was pared by 6 bases and J by 0 bases, with 12 bases between. For the CDR3, the DNA is TGTGCCAGCAGCGTACAGCGGCTCTCCTACAATGAGCAGTTCTTC. Residues: CASSVQRLSYNEQFF.

The chain is built from TRBV6-5 and TRBJ1-2; D may be TRBD1 (5 bases). The germline V gene encodes CDR1 MNHEY and CDR2 SVGAGI. V was trimmed by 2 bases and J by 7 bases, leaving 14 bases between them. This CDR3 spans 14 amino acids. CDR3 residues: CASSYTAAGGGYTF. In nucleotides, the CDR3 is TGTGCCAGCAGTTACACGGCAGCGGGGGGTGGCTACACCTTC.

The chain uses TRBV28 and TRBJ1-2; D call uncertain. Germline values: CDR1 MDHEN, CDR2 SYDVKM. V lost 5 bases and J lost 2, with 9 bases in between. This CDR3 has 13 residues. CDR3 DNA sequence: TGTGCCAGCAGTCTCAGGATAAACTATGGCTACACCTTC. Encoded protein: CASSLRINYGYTF.

This chain joins TRBV7-3 and TRBJ1-1; tentatively, D is TRBD1 (5 bases). The CDR3 sequence is 15 residues long. V lost 5 bases and J 0 bases, leaving 13 bases between the germline ends. Germline V lookup: CDR1 SGHTA, CDR2 FQGTGA. Written as DNA, the CDR3 is TGTGCCAGCAGCAACGGTGGACACCTGAACACTGAAGCTTTCTTT. This translates into CASSNGGHLNTEAFF. Based on the CDR3 plus reference TRBV7-3 and TRBJ1-1, the full variable domain is GAGVSQTPSNKVTEKGKYVELRCDPISGHTALYWYRQSLGQGPEFLIYFQGTGAADDSGLPNDRFFAVRPEGSVSTLKIQRTERGDSAVYLCASSNGGHLNTEAFFGQGTRLTVV.

The V call is TRBV7-9, the J call TRBJ2-5; 11 bases are a match to TRBD1. The germline gives CDR1 SEHNR, CDR2 FQNEAQ (reference sequence). Trimming removed 5 bases from V and 2 bases from J; junction bases left unmatched: 4. The CDR3 is made up of 15 amino acids. The CDR3 region is CASSPGDRGQETQYF. CDR3 DNA sequence: TGTGCCAGCAGCCCTGGGGACAGGGGGCAAGAGACCCAGTACTTC. Full variable domain (remainder filled in from reference TRBV7-9 and TRBJ2-5): DTGVSQNPRHKITKRGQNVTFRCDPISEHNRLYWYRQTLGQGPEFLTYFQNEAQLEKSRLLSDRFSAERPKGSFSTLEIQRTEQGDSAMYLCASSPGDRGQETQYFGPGTRLLVL.

The chain couples TRBV27 to TRBJ1-2; 7 bases map to TRBD1. CDR1 is MNHEY and CDR2 is SMNVEV in the germline V gene (reference sequence). V trimming: 5 bases; J trimming: 2 bases; junction bases outside the gene matches: 11. CDR3 size: 16 residues. The CDR3 sequence: CASSHGTVAGNYGYTF. The CDR3 nucleotides read TGTGCCAGCAGTCACGGGACAGTGGCAGGCAACTATGGCTACACCTTC.

The J gene is TRBJ1-2, the V gene TRBV6-5; D is uncertain. Germline loops: CDR1 MNHEY, CDR2 SVGAGI. The CDR3 is 14 residues long. The V gene lost 2 bases and the J gene lost 8 bases, with 15 bases spanning the gap. The CDR3 region has the DNA TGTGCCAGCAGTTACAGACTGCTATCGGGAGGCTACACCTTC. Its protein product is CASSYRLLSGGYTF.

This rearrangement joins TRBV9 to TRBJ1-4; D is ambiguous. Deletions cut 0 bases from V and 8 bases from J, with 11 bases between. Germline V gene data show CDR1 as SGDLS and CDR2 as YYNGEE. This CDR3 region has 14 residues. The CDR3: CASSVAQDREKLFF. The CDR3 DNA sequence: TGTGCCAGCAGCGTAGCTCAGGATCGAGAAAAACTGTTTTTT.

The rearrangement links TRBV5-1 to TRBJ2-2; possibly TRBD2 for D (5 bases). Trimming took 0 bases from V and 4 from J, leaving 13 bases between them. Germline-derived CDR1 and CDR2 are SGHRS and YFSETQ. The CDR3 is 16 residues long. The CDR3 DNA follows: TGCGCCAGCAGCTTGGTACCCGGTGAGGGCACCGGGGAGCTGTTTTTT. This translates into CASSLVPGEGTGELFF. Based on the CDR3 plus reference TRBV5-1 and TRBJ2-2, the full variable domain is KAGVTQTPRYLIKTRGQQVTLSCSPISGHRSVSWYQQTPGQGLQFLFEYFSETQRNKGNFPGRFSGRQFSNSRSEMNVSTLELGDSALYLCASSLVPGEGTGELFFGEGSRLTVL.

This rearrangement joins TRBV6-1 to TRBJ1-1; D call uncertain. The CDR3 covers 11 residues. Germline assignment: CDR1 MNHNS and CDR2 SASEGT. The V end was cut by 6 bases, the J end by 2 bases, with 4 bases between. The CDR3 coding sequence is TGTGCCAGCAGGGCAAACACTGAAGCTTTCTTT. Encoded protein: CASRANTEAFF.

This clone was observed once. V usage is TRBV6-1 and J usage is TRBJ1-1, with D uncertain. This CDR3 spans 13 amino acids. V was trimmed by 7 bases and J by 3 bases, leaving 12 bases between them. Germline CDR1 is MNHNS and CDR2 is SASEGT. CDR3 residues: CASNYDWDTEAFF. The DNA of the CDR3 is TGTGCCAGCAATTACGACTGGGACACTGAAGCTTTCTTT.

The V gene is TRBV29-1, the J gene TRBJ2-1; tentative D call: TRBD1 (5 bases). CDR1 is SQVTM, CDR2 ANQGSEA, per germline. V lost 7 bases to trimming and J lost 4 bases, with 8 bases between them. The CDR3 extends over 11 amino acids. The CDR3 protein is CSARQYNEQFF. Written as DNA, the CDR3 is TGCAGCGCCCGACAGTACAATGAGCAGTTCTTC.

The CDR3 spells CASSPLSTDTQYF. The CDR3 DNA is TGTGCCAGCAGCCCCCTTAGCACAGATACGCAGTATTTT. J is TRBJ2-3 and V is TRBV5-8; D is uncertain. Germline V gene lookup returns CDR1 SGHTS and CDR2 YDEGEE. The CDR3 totals 13 residues. V was clipped by 4 bases and J by 0 bases, with 6 bases between them.

The chain recombines TRBV5-1 with TRBJ1-5; 10 bases map to TRBD1. CDR3 length: 14 residues. V lost 4 bases and J lost 5; bases outside the gene matches: 3. Germline V lookup: CDR1 SGHRS, CDR2 YFSETQ. Here the CDR3 DNA reads TGCGCCAGCAGCGTCGGACAGGGGGATCAGCCCCAGCATTTT. As protein: CASSVGQGDQPQHF.

The V and J genes are TRBV28 and TRBJ1-2, with TRBD1 identical over 9 bases. The CDR3 sequence is 12 residues long. CDR1 is MDHEN, CDR2 SYDVKM, per germline. V shed 7 bases and J 7 bases; nucleotides not matched to a gene: 4. CDR3 sequence: CASTLGQGGYTF. CDR3 DNA sequence: TGTGCCAGCACCCTGGGACAGGGTGGCTACACCTTC.

This rearrangement joins TRBV28 to TRBJ2-1; TRBD1 matches 7 bases. Per the germline V gene, CDR1 is MDHEN and CDR2 is SYDVKM. The CDR3 has 13 residues. V gave up 5 bases and J gave up 4 bases; unmatched junction bases: 2. This chain's CDR3 is CASSTGQYNEQFF. The DNA for the CDR3 is TGTGCCAGCAGTACGGGACAGTACAATGAGCAGTTCTTC.

This sequence joins TRBV28 and TRBJ2-7, with TRBD1 matching 8 bases. Germline V CDR1 and CDR2: MDHEN, SYDVKM. The CDR3 length is 12 residues. V was clipped by 6 bases and J by 7 bases; unmatched bases: 5. The CDR3 sequence: CASSRGTGEQYF. In nucleotides, the CDR3 is TGTGCCAGCAGCCGTGGGACAGGAGAGCAGTACTTC. The full variable domain, in which reference TRBV28 and TRBJ2-7 provide the parts outside the CDR3, is DVKVTQSSRYLVKRTGEKVFLECVQDMDHENMFWYRQDPGLGLRLIYFSYDVKMKEKGDIPEGYSVSREKKERFSLILESASTNQTSMYLCASSRGTGEQYFGPGTRLTVT.